One sample yielded the 10 T cell receptor beta chains listed below, sequenced in a study of lymphopenia after photon versus proton radiotherapy. Profiling relied on immunoSEQ multiplex PCR, and the TCRdb table lists in-frame clones only, not all of them. In the table there are approximately 150,000 clones, 80% to 90% of which are singletons. The sample in question was peripheral blood, obtained from a patient treated with photon-based radiotherapy. Receptors originate from a man over 45 with gastric cancer.

The rearrangement uses TRBV11-2 and TRBJ2-3, with 8 nucleotides matching TRBD2. This CDR3 has 16 amino acids. J lost 6 bases, V lost 5 bases, and 13 bases had no gene match. Germline CDR1 is SGHAT and CDR2 is FQNNGV. As DNA, the CDR3 is TGTGCCAGCAGCAAAGGGGGTCCTAGCGGGCGGGATACGCAGTATTTT. It specifies CASSKGGPSGRDTQYF.

The chain employs TRBV25-1 and TRBJ2-7; 13 bases fit TRBD2. Trimming at V came to 1 base and at J to 6 bases, leaving 6 bases not matched to a gene. Germline V gives CDR1 MGHDK, CDR2 SYGVNS. The CDR3 totals 16 residues. The CDR3 loop is CASSESTSGRVAEQYF. In DNA form, the CDR3 reads TGTGCCAGCAGTGAATCCACTAGCGGGAGGGTCGCCGAGCAGTACTTC.

The chain couples TRBV23-1 to TRBJ2-5; D gene ambiguous. TRBV23-1 is filed as an ORF, its function uncertain. The V gene lost 5 bases and the J gene lost 3 bases, with 10 bases spanning the gap. This CDR3 is built from 13 residues. The CDR3 region is CASSTCGKETQYF. As DNA, the CDR3 is TGCGCCAGCAGTACGTGTGGGAAAGAGACCCAGTACTTC.

This chain joins TRBV19 and TRBJ2-5; D is possibly TRBD1 or TRBD2 (5 bases each). The V end was cut by 5 bases, the J end by 9 bases, with 16 bases between. This CDR3 is 13 amino acids long. Germline lookup yields CDR1 LNHDA and CDR2 SQIVND (reference sequence). The DNA of the CDR3 is TGTGCCAGTAGTCCCGGGACGGTCCGATCCCAGTACTTC. Protein product: CASSPGTVRSQYF.

The DNA for the CDR3 is TGTGCCAGCAGCCCCGGGACCCCCGGGGAGACCCAGTACTTC. Amino acid sequence: CASSPGTPGETQYF. This chain connects TRBV11-1 to TRBJ2-5; D might be TRBD1 or TRBD2, each matching 5 bases. The CDR3 runs 14 residues. Germline CDR1 is SGHAT and CDR2 is FQDESV (reference sequence). Trimming pared 5 bases from V and 5 bases from J, leaving 15 bases between.

The V call is TRBV18, the J call TRBJ1-1; 7 bases fit TRBD1. The length of the CDR3 is 15 residues. The ends lost 2 bases at V and 1 base at J; junction bases unmatched: 4. Germline loops: CDR1 KGHSH, CDR2 LQKENI. The CDR3 sequence is CASSPKGQTNTEAFF. CDR3 nucleotide sequence: TGTGCCAGCTCACCAAAGGGACAGACGAACACTGAAGCTTTCTTT.

J is TRBJ2-3 and V is TRBV11-2; 9 bases are a match to TRBD2. V lost 3 bases, J lost 4 bases, and 8 bases stayed unmatched. This CDR3 comprises 16 residues. Germline V gene data show CDR1 as SGHAT and CDR2 as FQNNGV. The CDR3 here is CASSLTSGFGPDTQYF. CDR3 nucleotide sequence: TGTGCCAGCAGCTTGACTAGCGGTTTTGGGCCAGATACGCAGTATTTT.

The rearrangement links TRBV19 to TRBJ1-1; tentatively, D is TRBD1 (5 bases). With 3 bases removed from V and 2 bases from J, the gap between germline ends came to 10 bases. The CDR3 is 14 residues long. CDR1 and CDR2 (germline): LNHDA, SQIVND (reference sequence). The CDR3 DNA reads as TGTGCCAGTAGTATGGTGGGGGGTAACACTGAAGCTTTCTTT. Translation gives CASSMVGGNTEAFF.

This clone came up a few times. The chain joins TRBV4-1 to TRBJ1-2; D unresolved. This CDR3 has 15 residues. CDR1 and CDR2 (germline): MGHRA, YSYEKL. Trimming removed 2 bases at V and 6 bases at J, with 16 bases between. CDR3 sequence reads: CASSQSALDTDGYTF. Here the CDR3 DNA reads TGCGCCAGCAGCCAATCCGCTCTAGACACTGATGGCTACACCTTC.

The gene calls are TRBV30 and TRBJ1-1; weak D call: TRBD1 (5 bases). CDR1 is GTSNPN and CDR2 is SVGIG in the germline V gene (reference sequence). Deletions cut 7 bases from V and 4 bases from J, with 16 bases between. This CDR3 is built from 13 residues. CDR3 in amino acids: CASRGPRGTEAFF. The CDR3 DNA follows: TGTGCCTCGAGGGGCCCTCGGGGCACTGAAGCTTTCTTT.